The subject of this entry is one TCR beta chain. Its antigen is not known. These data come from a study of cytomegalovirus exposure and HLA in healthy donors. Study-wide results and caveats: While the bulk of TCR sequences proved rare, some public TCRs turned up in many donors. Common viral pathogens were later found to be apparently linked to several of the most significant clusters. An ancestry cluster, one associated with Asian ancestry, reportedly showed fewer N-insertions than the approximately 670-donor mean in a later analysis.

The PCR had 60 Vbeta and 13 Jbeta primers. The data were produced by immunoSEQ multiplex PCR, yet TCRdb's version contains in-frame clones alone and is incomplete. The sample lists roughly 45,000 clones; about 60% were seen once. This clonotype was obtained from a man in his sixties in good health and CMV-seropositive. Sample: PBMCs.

The CDR3 region is CASSLARSGSPSGELFF. DNA for the CDR3: TGTGCCAGCAGCTTGGCGCGTAGCGGGAGCCCCTCCGGGGAGCTGTTTTTT. This chain joins TRBV7-2 and TRBJ2-2, with TRBD2 matching over 9 bases. Losses at the gene ends were 3 bases for V and 6 bases for J; bases not matched to a gene: 11. Germline assignment: CDR1 SGHTA and CDR2 FQGNSA. The CDR3 length is 17 residues.